The present T cell receptor (beta chain) was sequenced within a study of cytomegalovirus exposure and HLA in healthy donors. To note about this clone: The antigen remains unidentified.

Study outcomes and limitations: Most of the TCR beta V segments (in an earlier analysis) were productive either about 87% or about 30% of the time. Association of a missense DCLRE1C variant with TCR beta V- and J-gene trimming was reported in a later analysis. Later work found that TCR association rates differed between HLA loci; DRB1 had the most and HLA-C the fewest. In most subjects, TCR beta sequences reportedly gave accurate predictions of HLA-A and HLA-B alleles.

PCR involved 60 Vbeta and 13 Jbeta primers. TCRdb's table, derived via immunoSEQ multiplex PCR, lists solely in-frame clones and lacks some. The sample has 90,000 to 120,000 clones, just under 75% seen once; the top ten hold approximately 2.5%. In germline, CDR1 is SGHTA, CDR2 FQGNSA. The ends lost 2 bases at V and 5 bases at J; junction bases unmatched: 4. The CDR3 contains 15 residues. The material sequenced was PBMCs. The chain links TRBV7-2 to TRBJ1-1; TRBD1 matches 11 bases. This receptor was obtained from a man aged 45-65 years in good health and CMV-seropositive. CDR3 nucleotides: TGTGCCAGCAGCTTATGGACAGGGGGCGATACTGAAGCTTTCTTT. Translated, it gives CASSLWTGGDTEAFF.